The sequence of this T cell receptor beta chain was determined in a study of T cell repertoires in cytomegalovirus infection (dated by TCRdb to 2018 to 2020). For context, the study as a whole: Recently identified HLA-C-restricted CMV epitopes, whose presentation resists viral immunomodulation, were targeted by peptide stimulations together with well-studied HLA-B-restricted epitopes. Because public TCR beta signatures pointed to carriage of CMV infection together with the matching HLA type, the HLA type of each donor mattered for the analysis.

Sample treatment or condition, as interpreted from the label and publication: in vitro stimulation with specific CMV peptide epitopes to enrich CMV-specific T cells. Regarding this clonotype: Its specific antigen is unknown. There are no base qualities to consult, and no much larger clone falls within one base.

TCRdb names Illumina HiSeq 1500 as the instrument used. Through fastp at Q25 and MiXCR, TCRdb rebuilt clones from the public reads, retaining in-frame beta chains. A single entry per CDR3 protein holds the most common genes and DNA from its merged rows. For this sample the table gives about 900,000 distinct CDR3 sequences, of which approximately 33% were detected only once. The ten largest clones represent over 10% of the sample. Study-wide conclusions, independent of this receptor: Carriers of CMV infection plus the relevant HLA type were discriminated by the cumulative frequency of public TCR beta family members in the study cohort and in an independent roughly 350-donor cohort. The ex vivo response was dominated by HLA-C-restricted CMV-specific TCR beta clonotypes, which also provided the single most frequent clonotype in two of eight donors.

CDR1 and CDR2 (SGHNT, YYREEE) derive from the germline V gene (reference sequence). Counted from cysteine to phenylalanine, this CDR3 has 14 amino acids. Left in the record is the CDR3 DNA by itself, 42 bases read in frame from the first base. V is cut by 3 bases and J by 3 bases, and the space between the germline ends is 10 bases. The source of this sequence is a human donor in good health (CMV status not recorded). Some clones in this sample may be carry-over from other donors' samples. The chain was built from TRBV5-4 and TRBJ1-5; matching of 5 bases hints at TRBD1 as the D gene. The starting material was cultured CD8+ T cells from PBMCs, obtained from culture after CMV antigen stimulation. The DNA sequence is as follows: TGTGCCAGCAGCTGGCCGGGACCCAATCAGCCCCAGCATTTT. It encodes CASSWPGPNQPQHF.